The clone carrying this T cell receptor beta chain was counted at least ten times. This record comes from a study of T-cell memory formation after mild COVID-19. 5'RACE with constant-segment primers built TCRalpha and TCRbeta cDNA libraries with UMIs. Using its own MiXCR run on the 5' RACE reads, TCRdb lists one record per CDR3 protein. This table holds some 130,000 distinct CDR3 sequences, approximately 5.9% found once. The CDR3 length is 14 residues. J was trimmed by 5 bases and V by 2 bases; bases with no gene match: 6. Germline V gene data show CDR1 as SEHNR and CDR2 as FQNEAQ (reference sequence).

J is TRBJ2-7 and V is TRBV7-9; 7 bases map to TRBD1. The sequencing sample was made of PBMCs or a T cell subset sorted from them (not recorded which). The receptor was isolated from an adult woman who had mild COVID-19 (a few samples of this study predate the infection). Cell type and time point are not known. Here the CDR3 DNA reads TGTGCCAGCAGCTTACCGGACAGGAGCGACGAGCAGTACTTC. Its protein is CASSLPDRSDEQYF.